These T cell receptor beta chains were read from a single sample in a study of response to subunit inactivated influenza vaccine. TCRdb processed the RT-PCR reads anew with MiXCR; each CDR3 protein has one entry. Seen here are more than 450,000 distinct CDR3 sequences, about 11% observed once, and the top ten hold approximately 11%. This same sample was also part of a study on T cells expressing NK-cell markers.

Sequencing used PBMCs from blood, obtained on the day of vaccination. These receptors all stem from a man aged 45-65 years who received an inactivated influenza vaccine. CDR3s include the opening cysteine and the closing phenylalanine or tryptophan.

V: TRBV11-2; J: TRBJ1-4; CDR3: CASSLGRDRITTNEKLFF
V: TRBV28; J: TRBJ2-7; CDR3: CASSLGFEAYF
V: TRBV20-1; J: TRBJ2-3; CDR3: CSAQRDRGTDTQYF
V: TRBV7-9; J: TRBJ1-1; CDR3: CASSSPKGENTEAFF
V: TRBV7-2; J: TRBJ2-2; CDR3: CASSLAEAGGTAGELFF
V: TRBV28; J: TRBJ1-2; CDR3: CASSFRGQNYGYTF
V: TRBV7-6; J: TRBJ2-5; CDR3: CASSYPPYQETQYF
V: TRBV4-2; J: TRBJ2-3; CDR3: CASSPGSSGGYTDTQYF
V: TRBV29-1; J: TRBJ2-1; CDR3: CSVAARDRTYNEQFF
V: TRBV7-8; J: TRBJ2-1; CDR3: CASSFGQQGEFF
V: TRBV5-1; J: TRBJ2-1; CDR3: CASSFSPAGNEQFF
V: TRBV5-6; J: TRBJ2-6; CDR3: CASSLAGVPTGANVLTF
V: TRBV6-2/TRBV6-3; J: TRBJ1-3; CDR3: CASREDGTVSGNTIYF
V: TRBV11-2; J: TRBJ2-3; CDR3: CASSDWGGNTDTQYF
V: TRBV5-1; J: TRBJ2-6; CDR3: CASSLVQSSGANVLTF
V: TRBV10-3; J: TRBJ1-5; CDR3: CAISVGTGDQPQHF
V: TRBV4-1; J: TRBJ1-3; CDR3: CASSQAGSGNTIYF
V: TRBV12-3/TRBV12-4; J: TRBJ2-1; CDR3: CASTLRLAGYNEQFF
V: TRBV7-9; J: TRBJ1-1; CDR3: CASSQGTGIRQAFF
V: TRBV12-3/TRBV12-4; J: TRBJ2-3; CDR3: CATSPGRRGGITDTQYF
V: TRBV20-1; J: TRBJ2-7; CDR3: CSASNPNKISYEQYF
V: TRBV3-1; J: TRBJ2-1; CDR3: CASSQRGSEQFF
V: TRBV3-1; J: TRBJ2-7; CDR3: CASSQDSSGGFYEQYF
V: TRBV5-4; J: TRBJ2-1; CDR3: CASSLGGLAGDPSSYNEQFF
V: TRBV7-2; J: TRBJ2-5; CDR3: CASSPRTPETQYF
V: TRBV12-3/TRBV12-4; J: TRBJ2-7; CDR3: CASSLYRASYEQYF
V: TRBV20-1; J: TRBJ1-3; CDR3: CSASARAENTIYF
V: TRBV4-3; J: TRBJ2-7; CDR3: CASSQEGQGSDEQYF
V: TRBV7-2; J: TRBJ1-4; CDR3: CASRTGLNEKLFF